These T cell receptor beta chains were read from a single sample in a study of blood T cell repertoires in COVID-19. The table came from immunoSEQ multiplex PCR; TCRdb's copy has only in-frame clones and leaves some out. The sample consists of approximately 110,000 clones, about 75% of them appearing once. Sequencing was performed on peripheral blood. These receptor sequences come from a man older than 75 with acute or convalescent COVID-19. The CDR3 runs from the conserved cysteine through the conserved F or W. The D gene is left open where the match is weak. Size is omitted from some rows. Given values are once, few, many or a class for expanded clones.

cdr3_aa: CAVGQLYEQYF; cdr3_nt: TGTGCCGTGGGACAGCTGTACGAGCAGTACTTC; v_call: TRBV2; clone_size: NA; d_call: TRBD1; j_call: TRBJ2-7
cdr3_aa: CASSLRTSTDTQYF; cdr3_nt: TGTGCCAGCAGCTTACGGACTAGCACAGATACGCAGTATTTT; v_call: TRBV11-1; clone_size: few; d_call: NA; j_call: TRBJ2-3
cdr3_aa: CASSPPGSLETQYF; cdr3_nt: TGTGCCAGCAGCCCCCCGGGTTCCCTAGAGACCCAGTACTTC; v_call: TRBV28; clone_size: NA; d_call: NA; j_call: TRBJ2-5
cdr3_aa: CASSVVVDSSGNTIYF; cdr3_nt: TGTGCCAGCAGCGTAGTGGTTGACAGCTCTGGAAACACCATATATTTT; v_call: TRBV9; clone_size: NA; d_call: NA; j_call: TRBJ1-3
cdr3_aa: CASSLVGTGTRYYNEQFF; cdr3_nt: TGTGCCAGCAGCTTAGTCGGTACCGGGACTAGATACTACAATGAGCAGTTCTTC; v_call: TRBV7-2; clone_size: NA; d_call: TRBD2; j_call: TRBJ2-1
cdr3_aa: CASSLGQFASGNTIYF; cdr3_nt: TGTGCCAGCAGCCTTGGACAGTTTGCCTCTGGAAACACCATATATTTT; v_call: TRBV13; clone_size: NA; d_call: NA; j_call: TRBJ1-3
cdr3_aa: CASSYSSRYEQFF; cdr3_nt: TGTGCCAGCAGTTACTCGAGTCGGTATGAGCAGTTCTTC; v_call: TRBV6-2/TRBV6-3; clone_size: NA; d_call: NA; j_call: TRBJ2-1
cdr3_aa: CSVGQGAGNTIYF; cdr3_nt: TGCAGCGTTGGGCAGGGGGCTGGAAACACCATATATTTT; v_call: TRBV29-1; clone_size: once; d_call: TRBD1; j_call: TRBJ1-3
cdr3_aa: CASSEGPLEQYF; cdr3_nt: TGTGCCAGCAGTGAGGGCCCCCTCGAGCAGTACTTC; v_call: TRBV12-3/TRBV12-4; clone_size: few; d_call: NA; j_call: TRBJ2-7
cdr3_aa: CASKSYGYTF; cdr3_nt: TGTGCCAGCAAGTCCTACGGCTACACCTTC; v_call: TRBV2; clone_size: NA; d_call: NA; j_call: TRBJ1-2
cdr3_aa: CASSMGTERYSNQPQHF; cdr3_nt: TGTGCCAGTAGTATGGGGACAGAGAGGTATAGCAATCAGCCCCAGCATTTT; v_call: TRBV19; clone_size: NA; d_call: TRBD1; j_call: TRBJ1-5
cdr3_aa: CASSQGRGRVGEKLFF; cdr3_nt: TGTGCCAGCAGCCAAGGTAGAGGCAGGGTCGGTGAAAAACTGTTTTTT; v_call: TRBV3-1/TRBV3-2; clone_size: NA; d_call: NA; j_call: TRBJ1-4
cdr3_aa: CASSLAGQSAYEQYF; cdr3_nt: TGCGCCAGCAGCTTGGCAGGACAGTCGGCCTACGAGCAGTACTTC; v_call: TRBV5-1; clone_size: NA; d_call: NA; j_call: TRBJ2-7
cdr3_aa: CASSPGQGAPGANVLTF; cdr3_nt: TGTGCCAGCAGCCCTGGACAGGGGGCGCCCGGGGCCAACGTCCTGACTTTC; v_call: TRBV11-3; clone_size: few; d_call: TRBD1; j_call: TRBJ2-6
cdr3_aa: CASSQDRYGQPQHF; cdr3_nt: TGTGCCAGCAGCCAGGACAGGTACGGTCAGCCCCAGCATTTT; v_call: TRBV3-1/TRBV3-2; clone_size: NA; d_call: TRBD1; j_call: TRBJ1-5
cdr3_aa: CATHEGVSYNEQFF; cdr3_nt: TGTGCCACACACGAGGGGGTCTCCTACAATGAGCAGTTCTTC; v_call: TRBV7-9; clone_size: NA; d_call: NA; j_call: TRBJ2-1
cdr3_aa: CASSYGGGYGYTF; cdr3_nt: TGTGCCAGCAGTTACGGGGGAGGCTATGGCTACACCTTC; v_call: TRBV28; clone_size: NA; d_call: NA; j_call: TRBJ1-2
cdr3_aa: CASSPGSRKNIQYF; cdr3_nt: TGTGCCAGCAGTCCGGGGTCACGGAAAAACATTCAGTACTTC; v_call: TRBV6-5; clone_size: few; d_call: NA; j_call: TRBJ2-4
cdr3_aa: CSARQNTEAFF; cdr3_nt: TGCAGCGCACGACAGAACACTGAAGCTTTCTTT; v_call: TRBV29-1; clone_size: NA; d_call: NA; j_call: TRBJ1-1
cdr3_aa: CAIRGTSGEETQYF; cdr3_nt: TGTGCCATCAGGGGGACTAGCGGGGAAGAGACCCAGTACTTC; v_call: TRBV10-3; clone_size: NA; d_call: TRBD2; j_call: TRBJ2-5
cdr3_aa: CAWSVLASNNEQFF; cdr3_nt: TGTGCCTGGAGTGTACTCGCTAGCAACAATGAGCAGTTCTTC; v_call: TRBV30; clone_size: NA; d_call: NA; j_call: TRBJ2-1
cdr3_aa: CASSRAVLTNYGYTF; cdr3_nt: TGTGCCAGCAGTAGAGCGGTGTTAACGAACTATGGCTACACCTTC; v_call: TRBV6-5; clone_size: NA; d_call: NA; j_call: TRBJ1-2
cdr3_aa: CASSPPVGDEQYF; cdr3_nt: TGTGCCAGCAGTCCGCCGGTAGGGGACGAGCAGTACTTC; v_call: TRBV28; clone_size: few; d_call: NA; j_call: TRBJ2-7
cdr3_aa: CAISETTVAGNTIYF; cdr3_nt: TGTGCCATCAGTGAGACGACAGTAGCTGGAAACACCATATATTTT; v_call: TRBV10-3; clone_size: few; d_call: NA; j_call: TRBJ1-3
cdr3_aa: CASSQVPAGGTYEQYF; cdr3_nt: TGTGCCAGCAGCCAAGTCCCCGCCGGGGGGACCTACGAGCAGTACTTC; v_call: TRBV3-1/TRBV3-2; clone_size: NA; d_call: TRBD2; j_call: TRBJ2-7
cdr3_aa: CASSLRLAGGAYTQYF; cdr3_nt: TGTGCCAGCAGCCTCCGACTAGCGGGAGGGGCCTATACGCAGTATTTT; v_call: TRBV5-6; clone_size: once; d_call: TRBD2; j_call: TRBJ2-3
cdr3_aa: CASSLGLAGGSDTQYF; cdr3_nt: TGTGCCAGCAGCTTAGGGTTAGCGGGAGGATCAGATACGCAGTATTTT; v_call: TRBV11-2; clone_size: few; d_call: TRBD2; j_call: TRBJ2-3
cdr3_aa: CASSLARQSNSPLHF; cdr3_nt: TGTGCCAGCAGCTTAGCGAGACAGAGTAATTCACCCCTCCACTTT; v_call: TRBV7-9; clone_size: NA; d_call: NA; j_call: TRBJ1-6
cdr3_aa: CASALGQARGGELFF; cdr3_nt: TGTGCCAGTGCGCTGGGACAGGCCAGGGGTGGGGAGCTGTTTTTT; v_call: TRBV28; clone_size: NA; d_call: TRBD1; j_call: TRBJ2-2
cdr3_aa: CASSLAPTSGITDTQYF; cdr3_nt: TGCGCCAGCAGCCTGGCTCCGACTAGCGGAATCACAGATACGCAGTATTTT; v_call: TRBV5-1; clone_size: few; d_call: TRBD2; j_call: TRBJ2-3
cdr3_aa: CASCLQGSRETQYF; cdr3_nt: TGCGCCAGCTGCCTACAGGGAAGTAGAGAGACCCAGTACTTC; v_call: TRBV5-1; clone_size: NA; d_call: NA; j_call: TRBJ2-5
cdr3_aa: CASSLGQGRVDEQFF; cdr3_nt: TGTGCCAGCAGTTTAGGGCAGGGCCGGGTCGATGAGCAGTTCTTC; v_call: TRBV28; clone_size: NA; d_call: NA; j_call: TRBJ2-1
cdr3_aa: CASSEALPGDRARADTQYF; cdr3_nt: TGTGCCAGCAGTGAAGCGCTTCCTGGGGACAGGGCGCGCGCAGATACGCAGTATTTT; v_call: TRBV6-1; clone_size: many; d_call: TRBD1; j_call: TRBJ2-3
cdr3_aa: CASSPLGGDGATEAFF; cdr3_nt: TGTGCCAGCAGCCCCTTGGGGGGGGACGGGGCCACTGAAGCTTTCTTT; v_call: TRBV5-5; clone_size: NA; d_call: NA; j_call: TRBJ1-1
cdr3_aa: CASRPRDRGVYQPQHF; cdr3_nt: TGTGCCAGCAGACCCCGGGACAGGGGGGTTTATCAGCCCCAGCATTTT; v_call: TRBV28; clone_size: NA; d_call: TRBD1; j_call: TRBJ1-5
cdr3_aa: CASSLVGANQPQHF; cdr3_nt: TGTGCCAGCAGCTTAGTTGGGGCCAATCAGCCCCAGCATTTT; v_call: TRBV5-6; clone_size: medium-sized; d_call: NA; j_call: TRBJ1-5
cdr3_aa: CSVRWDSHGYTF; cdr3_nt: TGCAGCGTACGGTGGGACAGCCACGGCTACACCTTC; v_call: TRBV29-1; clone_size: few; d_call: TRBD1; j_call: TRBJ1-2
cdr3_aa: CATLLGTSGDYEQYF; cdr3_nt: TGTGCCACCCTACTCGGGACTAGCGGAGACTACGAGCAGTACTTC; v_call: TRBV28; clone_size: NA; d_call: TRBD2; j_call: TRBJ2-7
cdr3_aa: CASREGTGAAGANVLTF; cdr3_nt: TGTGCCAGCAGAGAGGGGACAGGGGCTGCTGGGGCCAACGTCCTGACTTTC; v_call: TRBV14; clone_size: NA; d_call: TRBD1; j_call: TRBJ2-6
cdr3_aa: CASSLGRGFGDTQYF; cdr3_nt: TGTGCCAGCAGCTTAGGCAGGGGATTTGGGGATACGCAGTATTTT; v_call: TRBV7-3; clone_size: NA; d_call: NA; j_call: TRBJ2-3
cdr3_aa: CASSLKAADEQYF; cdr3_nt: TGTGCCAGCAGCCTCAAGGCGGCCGACGAGCAGTACTTC; v_call: TRBV13; clone_size: medium-sized; d_call: NA; j_call: TRBJ2-7
cdr3_aa: CSGRSSYEQYF; cdr3_nt: TGCAGCGGCCGTAGCTCCTACGAGCAGTACTTC; v_call: TRBV29-1; clone_size: NA; d_call: NA; j_call: TRBJ2-7
cdr3_aa: CASSLAAGGTGELFF; cdr3_nt: TGTGCCAGCAGCTTAGCGGCAGGGGGCACCGGGGAGCTGTTTTTT; v_call: TRBV7-2; clone_size: NA; d_call: TRBD1; j_call: TRBJ2-2
cdr3_aa: CASSPGQTSYNEQFF; cdr3_nt: TGTGCCAGCAGCCCGGGACAAACCTCCTACAATGAGCAGTTCTTC; v_call: TRBV2; clone_size: few; d_call: NA; j_call: TRBJ2-1
cdr3_aa: CASSGGVRIGTDEETQYF; cdr3_nt: TGTGCCAGCAGTGGGGGGGTTAGGATCGGGACCGACGAAGAGACCCAGTACTTC; v_call: TRBV2; clone_size: NA; d_call: NA; j_call: TRBJ2-5